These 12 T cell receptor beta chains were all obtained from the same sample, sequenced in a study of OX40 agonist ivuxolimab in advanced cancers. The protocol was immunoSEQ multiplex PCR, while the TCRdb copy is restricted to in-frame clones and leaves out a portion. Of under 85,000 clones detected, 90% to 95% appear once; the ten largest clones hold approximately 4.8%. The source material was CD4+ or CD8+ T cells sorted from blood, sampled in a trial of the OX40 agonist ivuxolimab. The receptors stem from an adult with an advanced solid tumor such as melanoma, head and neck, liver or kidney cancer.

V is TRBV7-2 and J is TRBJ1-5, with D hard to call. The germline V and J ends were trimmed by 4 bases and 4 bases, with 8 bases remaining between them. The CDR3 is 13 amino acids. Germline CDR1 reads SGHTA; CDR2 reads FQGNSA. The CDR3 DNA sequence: TGTGCCAGCAGCTCGTCGGGGAATCAGCCCCAGCATTTT. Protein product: CASSSSGNQPQHF.

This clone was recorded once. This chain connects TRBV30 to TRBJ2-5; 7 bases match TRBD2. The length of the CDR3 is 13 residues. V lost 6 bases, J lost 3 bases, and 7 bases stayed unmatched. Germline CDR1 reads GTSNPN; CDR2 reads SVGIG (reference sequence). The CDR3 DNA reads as TGTGCCTGTCCGGGGGGAGGGGAAGAGACCCAGTACTTC. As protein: CACPGGGEETQYF.

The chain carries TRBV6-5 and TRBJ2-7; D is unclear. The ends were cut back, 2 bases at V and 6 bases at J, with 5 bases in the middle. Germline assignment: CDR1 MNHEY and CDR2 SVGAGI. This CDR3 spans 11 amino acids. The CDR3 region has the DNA TGTGCCAGCAGTTACGAGCGCGAGCAGTACTTC. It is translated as CASSYEREQYF.

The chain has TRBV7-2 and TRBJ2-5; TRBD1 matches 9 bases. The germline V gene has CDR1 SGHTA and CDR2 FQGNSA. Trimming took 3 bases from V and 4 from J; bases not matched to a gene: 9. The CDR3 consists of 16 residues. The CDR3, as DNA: TGTGCCAGCAGCTTCCCGACAGGGGGAGGGCGAGAGACCCAGTACTTC. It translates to CASSFPTGGGRETQYF.

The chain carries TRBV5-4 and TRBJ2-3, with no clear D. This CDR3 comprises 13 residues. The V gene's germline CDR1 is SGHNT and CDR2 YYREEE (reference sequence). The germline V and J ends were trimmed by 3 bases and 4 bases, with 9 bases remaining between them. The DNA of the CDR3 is TGTGCCAGCAGCTCGCCCCGCCCAGATACGCAGTATTTT. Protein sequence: CASSSPRPDTQYF.

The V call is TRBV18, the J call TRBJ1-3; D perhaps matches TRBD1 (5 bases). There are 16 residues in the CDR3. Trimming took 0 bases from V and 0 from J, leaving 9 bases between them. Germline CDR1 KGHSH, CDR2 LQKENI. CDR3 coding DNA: TGTGCCAGCTCACCACCCCCAGGGTTCTCTGGAAACACCATATATTTT. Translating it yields CASSPPPGFSGNTIYF.

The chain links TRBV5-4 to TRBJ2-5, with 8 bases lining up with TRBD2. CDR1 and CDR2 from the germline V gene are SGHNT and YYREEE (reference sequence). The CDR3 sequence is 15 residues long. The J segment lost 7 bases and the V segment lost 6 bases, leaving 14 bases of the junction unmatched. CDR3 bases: TGTGCCAGCACCCTCGGCGGGGGGAGCCGGGGGACCCAGTACTTC. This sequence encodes CASTLGGGSRGTQYF. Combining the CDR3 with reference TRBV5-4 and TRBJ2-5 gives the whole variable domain ETGVTQSPTHLIKTRGQQVTLRCSSQSGHNTVSWYQQALGQGPQFIFQYYREEENGRGNFPPRFSGLQFPNYSSELNVNALELDDSALYLCASTLGGGSRGTQYFGPGTRLLVL.

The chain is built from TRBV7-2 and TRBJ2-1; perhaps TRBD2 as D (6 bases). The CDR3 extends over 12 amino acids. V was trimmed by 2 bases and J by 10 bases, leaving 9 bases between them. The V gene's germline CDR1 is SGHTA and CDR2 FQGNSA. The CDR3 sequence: CASSLQGGEQFF. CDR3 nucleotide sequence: TGTGCCAGCAGCTTACAGGGAGGAGAGCAGTTCTTC.

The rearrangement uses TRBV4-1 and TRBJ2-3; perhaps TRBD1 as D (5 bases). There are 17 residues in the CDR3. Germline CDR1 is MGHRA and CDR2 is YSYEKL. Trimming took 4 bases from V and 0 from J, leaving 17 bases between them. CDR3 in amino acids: CASSLQTARASTDTQYF. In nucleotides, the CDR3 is TGCGCCAGCAGCCTACAGACAGCCCGTGCTAGCACAGATACGCAGTATTTT.

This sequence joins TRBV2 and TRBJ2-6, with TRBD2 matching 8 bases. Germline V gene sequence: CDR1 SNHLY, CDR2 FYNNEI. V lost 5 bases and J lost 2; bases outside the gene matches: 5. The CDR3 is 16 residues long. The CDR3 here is CASSRTGGPGANVLTF. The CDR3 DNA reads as TGTGCCAGCAGTCGAACGGGGGGGCCTGGGGCCAACGTCCTGACTTTC. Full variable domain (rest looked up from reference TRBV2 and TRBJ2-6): EPEVTQTPSHQVTQMGQEVILRCVPISNHLYFYWYRQILGQKVEFLVSFYNNEISEKSEIFDDQFSVERPDGSNFTLKIRSTKLEDSAMYFCASSRTGGPGANVLTFGAGSRLTVL.

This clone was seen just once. The CDR3 region has the DNA TGTGCCAGCAGCCTAGGTCTAGCGCCCTACGAGCAGTACTTC. This codes for CASSLGLAPYEQYF. The V and J genes are TRBV28 and TRBJ2-7; tentative D call: TRBD2 (6 bases). The CDR3 length is 14 residues. The V end lost 6 bases, the J end lost 2 bases, and 14 bases lay between the germline ends. In germline, CDR1 is MDHEN, CDR2 SYDVKM.

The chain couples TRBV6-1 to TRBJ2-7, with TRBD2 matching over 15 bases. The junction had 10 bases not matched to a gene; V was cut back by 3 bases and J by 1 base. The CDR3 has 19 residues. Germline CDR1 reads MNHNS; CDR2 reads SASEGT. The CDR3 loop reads CASSDRAGLAGGPSYEQYF. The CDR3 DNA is TGTGCCAGCAGTGACAGAGCCGGACTAGCGGGAGGGCCTTCCTACGAGCAGTACTTC.